Shown below are 15 T cell receptor beta chains from a single sample sequenced in a study of blood T cell repertoires in COVID-19. Method: immunoSEQ multiplex PCR; TCRdb's copy keeps in-frame clones and lacks some. The sample holds 250,000 to 350,000 clones; approximately 90% are singletons and the top ten take 6.5% to 8%. The sequencing sample was made of peripheral blood. The receptors were gathered from a woman aged 25-40 years with COVID-19, enrolled during active disease.

This clone appeared once. The V gene is TRBV6-5, the J gene TRBJ1-1; TRBD1 matches at 7 bases. The CDR3 runs to 13 residues. The germline V gene has CDR1 MNHEY and CDR2 SVGAGI. After removal of 6 bases from V and 4 bases from J, the junction contained 5 bases not matched to a gene. Here the CDR3 reads CASRETGSTEAFF. In nucleotides, the CDR3 is TGTGCCAGCAGGGAGACAGGGAGCACTGAAGCTTTCTTT.

The V and J genes are TRBV28 and TRBJ2-7; 8 bases match TRBD2. The CDR3 is 15 amino acids. Germline V gene sequence: CDR1 MDHEN, CDR2 SYDVKM. V lost 4 bases and J lost 2; bases outside the gene matches: 7. The CDR3 nucleotides read TGTGCCAGCAGTTCCCCTCGGCGGGGGGCCTACGAGCAGTACTTC. Protein sequence: CASSSPRRGAYEQYF.

This clone has only one observation. This rearrangement joins TRBV7-2 to TRBJ2-1, with no clear D. Germline CDR1 and CDR2: SGHTA and FQGNSA. Trimming left V 3 bases short and J 9 bases short, with 6 bases between. The CDR3 is 11 amino acids. CDR3 sequence: CASSFLSEQFF. The DNA for the CDR3 is TGTGCCAGCAGCTTTTTATCTGAGCAGTTCTTC.

The chain carries TRBV18 and TRBJ2-7; no firm D call. Trimming stripped 5 bases from V and 2 bases from J, with 13 bases between. CDR3 length: 14 amino acids. Looked up from germline, CDR1 is KGHSH and CDR2 is LQKENI. The CDR3 DNA reads TGTGCCAGCTCAACAAACCCCCTCCCCTACGAGCAGTACTTC. As protein: CASSTNPLPYEQYF.

This chain connects TRBV28 to TRBJ1-1, with 8 nucleotides matching TRBD1. This CDR3 has 16 residues. The V segment lost 4 bases and the J segment 1 base; nucleotides outside the gene matches: 8. Germline CDR1 and CDR2: MDHEN and SYDVKM. The CDR3 is CASSSYRQGRNTEAFF. For the CDR3, the DNA is TGTGCCAGCAGTTCATACCGACAGGGGAGGAACACTGAAGCTTTCTTT.

The genes are TRBV6-5 and TRBJ1-4, with 9 bases lining up with TRBD1. Germline V gene data show CDR1 as MNHEY and CDR2 as SVGAGI. Trimming at V came to 0 bases and at J to 8 bases, leaving 4 bases not matched to a gene. The CDR3 totals 15 residues. Here the CDR3 DNA reads TGTGCCAGCAGTTACTCTATTACAGGGGGCGAAAAACTGTTTTTT. This gives the protein CASSYSITGGEKLFF.

Sample share makes this clone large. In DNA form, the CDR3 reads TGCAGCGCCACTCCCTCGACTAGCGCCACCTACGAGCAGTACTTC. The encoded protein is CSATPSTSATYEQYF. The genes are TRBV29-1 and TRBJ2-7; 8 bases fit TRBD2. J was trimmed by 2 bases and V by 7 bases; bases with no gene match: 13. The CDR3 is 15 residues long. Germline lookup yields CDR1 SQVTM and CDR2 ANQGSEA.

The chain is built from TRBV6-2 or TRBV6-3 and TRBJ1-3, with D possibly being TRBD1 (5 bases). The CDR3 covers 16 residues. Germline lookup yields CDR1 MNHEY and CDR2 SVGEGT. V lost 0 bases to trimming and J lost 2 bases, with 11 bases between them. The CDR3 loop is CASSYSARQPGNTIYF. The CDR3 DNA reads TGTGCCAGCAGTTACTCGGCCAGACAGCCTGGAAACACCATATATTTT.

This clone was counted a single time. V and J are TRBV13 and TRBJ2-1, with 10 bases aligning to TRBD2. Trimming cost V 7 bases and J 8 bases; bases outside gene matches: 8. The germline gives CDR1 PRHDT, CDR2 FYEKMQ (reference sequence). This CDR3 region has 14 residues. In DNA form, the CDR3 reads TGTGCCAGCACTGAACTAGCGGGAATCGATGAGCAGTTCTTC. It is translated as CASTELAGIDEQFF.

This clone has a single count. This rearrangement joins TRBV30 to TRBJ2-2; 9 bases fit TRBD2. Germline lookup yields CDR1 GTSNPN and CDR2 SVGIG (reference sequence). This CDR3 comprises 14 residues. Unmatched junction bases numbered 6, after V lost 5 bases and J lost 5 bases. The CDR3 bases are TGTGCCTGGGGGCTGGCGGGGGGGACCGGGGAGCTGTTTTTT. Residues: CAWGLAGGTGELFF.

This sequence joins TRBV6-5 and TRBJ1-2; the D gene is possibly TRBD1 (5 bases). V was clipped by 4 bases and J by 11 bases, with 14 bases between them. Germline CDR1 reads MNHEY; CDR2 reads SVGAGI. The CDR3 length is 12 residues. This chain's CDR3 is CASSFGTGEYTF. The CDR3 DNA follows: TGTGCCAGCAGTTTTGGGACGGGGGAGTACACCTTC.

The chain links TRBV1 to TRBJ1-4; TRBD1 reflects the table's D call only, with no check against the DNA. TRBV1 has pseudogene status. The CDR3 is 15 residues long. CDR3 residues: CTSSPETGGREKLFF. As DNA, the CDR3 is TGCACCAGCAGCCCAGAGACAGGGGGGCGCGAAAAACTGTTTTTT.

V usage is TRBV28 and J usage is TRBJ1-2; D perhaps matches TRBD1 (5 bases). This CDR3 is built from 12 residues. Germline V gene lookup returns CDR1 MDHEN and CDR2 SYDVKM. V was pared by 3 bases and J by 5 bases, with 7 bases between. The CDR3: CASSFKGYGYTF. CDR3 in DNA: TGTGCCAGCAGTTTTAAGGGGTATGGCTACACCTTC.

The V and J genes are TRBV3-1 (or the pseudogene TRBV3-2) and TRBJ2-7, with 10 bases matching TRBD2. V dropped 0 bases and J dropped 2; count of bases not matched to a gene: 1. Germline V gives CDR1 LGHDT, CDR2 YNNKEL (reference sequence). The CDR3 totals 15 residues. CDR3 in DNA: TGTGCCAGCAGCCAAGAACTAGCGGGAACCTACGAGCAGTACTTC. Its protein is CASSQELAGTYEQYF.

V usage is TRBV5-1 and J usage is TRBJ1-1; TRBD1 aligns across 7 bases. Germline CDR1 is SGHRS and CDR2 is YFSETQ. V was clipped by 4 bases and J by 7 bases; unmatched bases: 10. CDR3 length equals 14 residues. In DNA form, the CDR3 reads TGCGCCAGCAGCCCCGGACAGGCTCAGCTTGAAGCTTTCTTT. It yields the protein CASSPGQAQLEAFF.